Listed here are 24 T cell receptor beta chains from one sample, sequenced in a study of Ad26.COV2.S vaccination and SARS-CoV-2 variants. Here immunoSEQ multiplex PCR was the method, and the copy in TCRdb shows in-frame clones only, minus some. This sample carries 350,000 to 500,000 clones, 75% to 95% of them seen once, and the ten largest clones take about 12%. Stated treatment: about 20 received Ad26.COV2.S at low or high dose, single or two shots; about five received placebo; per-sample allocation not given. All samples were drawn on day 63, counting from the first vaccine or placebo injection. The specimen was peripheral blood, collected in a trial of Ad26.COV2.S vaccine versus placebo. Source of these receptors: a person aged 18-60 years who received the Ad26.COV2.S COVID-19 vaccine or a placebo.

The chain links TRBV10-3 to TRBJ2-6, with D unclear. CDR3 size: 18 residues. Germline V CDR1 and CDR2: ENHRY, SYGVKD. Trimming removed 1 base at V and 0 bases at J, with 13 bases between. CDR3 in amino acids: CAISEWSLPSSGANVLTF. The DNA of the CDR3 is TGTGCCATCAGTGAGTGGAGCCTTCCTAGCTCTGGGGCCAACGTCCTGACTTTC.

This chain connects TRBV20-1 to TRBJ2-3, with D uncertain. Germline V gene data show CDR1 as DFQATT and CDR2 as SNEGSKA (reference sequence). Trimming pared 5 bases from V and 6 bases from J, leaving 9 bases between. The CDR3 extends over 11 amino acids. The CDR3 is CSARVGDTQYF. In DNA, the CDR3 is TGCAGTGCTCGGGTTGGGGATACGCAGTATTTT.

V usage is TRBV30 and J usage is TRBJ2-1; TRBD2 might be the D (5 bases). This CDR3 spans 17 amino acids. In germline, CDR1 is GTSNPN, CDR2 SVGIG (reference sequence). The germline V and J ends were trimmed by 3 bases and 3 bases, with 21 bases remaining between them. CDR3 residues: CAWSDPYGSVDYNEQFF. CDR3 nucleotide sequence: TGTGCCTGGAGCGACCCCTATGGTAGCGTGGACTACAATGAGCAGTTCTTC.

This rearrangement joins TRBV18 to TRBJ2-5, with 11 bases aligning to TRBD2. CDR3 length: 17 amino acids. CDR1 KGHSH and CDR2 LQKENI come from the germline V gene. Germline trimming cut 3 bases from V and 0 bases from J; bases unmatched to any gene: 6. The CDR3 loop is CASSPRTSGYYQETQYF. As DNA, the CDR3 is TGTGCCAGCTCACCCCGGACTAGCGGGTATTACCAAGAGACCCAGTACTTC. Full variable domain (outside the CDR3, taken from reference TRBV18 and TRBJ2-5): NAGVMQNPRHLVRRRGQEARLRCSPMKGHSHVYWYRQLPEEGLKFMVYLQKENIIDESGMPKERFSAEFPKEGPSILRIQQVVRGDSAAYFCASSPRTSGYYQETQYFGPGTRLLVL.

V usage is TRBV14 and J usage is TRBJ2-7; the match to TRBD1 covers 7 bases. The germline V gene encodes CDR1 SGHDN and CDR2 FVKESK. V shed 0 bases, J shed 5 bases, and the junction held 22 bases outside the gene matches. The CDR3 runs 20 residues. The CDR3 region has the DNA TGTGCCAGCAGCCAAGATCCCCGACAGGGTTCGCGAGGGAGAAGCAACGAGCAGTACTTC. Encoded protein: CASSQDPRQGSRGRSNEQYF.

This chain joins TRBV18 and TRBJ2-1, with TRBD2 matching over 11 bases. V lost 5 bases, J lost 9 bases, and 15 bases stayed unmatched. The CDR3 sequence is 17 residues long. Per the germline V gene, CDR1 is KGHSH and CDR2 is LQKENI. CDR3 nucleotide sequence: TGTGCCAGCTCATCCACCGGGACTAGCGGACTCAGGGGTGAGCAGTTCTTC. Protein product: CASSSTGTSGLRGEQFF.

This chain joins TRBV6-6 and TRBJ2-7; 8 nucleotides align to TRBD1. Germline V gives CDR1 MNHNY, CDR2 SVGAGI (reference sequence). This CDR3 is built from 15 residues. V was clipped by 5 bases and J by 0 bases; unmatched bases: 6. In DNA, the CDR3 is TGTGCCAGCAGTCAGGACAGGGTCCTCTCCTACGAGCAGTACTTC. Translated: CASSQDRVLSYEQYF.

The genes are TRBV4-3 and TRBJ2-7; the D is unclear. V dropped 1 base and J dropped 3 bases, with 7 bases sitting between them. The CDR3 has 13 residues. CDR1 LGHNA and CDR2 YSLEER come from the germline V gene. The CDR3 loop reads CASSQGALYEQYF. DNA of the CDR3: TGCGCCAGCAGCCAAGGGGCCCTCTACGAGCAGTACTTC.

This chain uses TRBV30 with TRBJ1-1, with TRBD1 as a possible D gene (6 bases). The CDR3 totals 16 residues. The V gene's germline CDR1 is GTSNPN and CDR2 SVGIG (reference sequence). Trimming removed 0 bases at V and 1 base at J, with 15 bases between. This CDR3 is CAWSVWGGPENTEAFF. CDR3 nucleotide sequence: TGTGCCTGGAGTGTATGGGGGGGGCCGGAGAACACTGAAGCTTTCTTT.

The V call is TRBV27, the J call TRBJ2-3; maybe TRBD2 (6 bases). Germline values: CDR1 MNHEY, CDR2 SMNVEV (reference sequence). Trimming took off 9 bases at V and 2 bases at J, with 18 bases between the two ends. The CDR3 is 15 residues long. CDR3 residues: CASKNRDWPTDTQYF. The DNA for the CDR3 is TGTGCCAGTAAGAACCGGGACTGGCCCACAGATACGCAGTATTTT.

This clone occurred a few times. The V call is TRBV11-2, the J call TRBJ2-7; 7 nucleotides agree with TRBD2. The V gene's germline CDR1 is SGHAT and CDR2 FQNNGV. Germline trimming cut 5 bases from V and 0 bases from J; bases unmatched to any gene: 4. This CDR3 comprises 14 residues. CDR3 region: CASSPLAFSYEQYF. DNA for the CDR3: TGTGCCAGCAGCCCACTAGCGTTCTCCTACGAGCAGTACTTC.

This clone was counted once. V gene TRBV19 combines with J gene TRBJ2-5; D is unclear. The CDR3 is 14 residues long. The V gene's germline CDR1 is LNHDA and CDR2 SQIVND (reference sequence). V shed 3 bases and J shed 0 bases, with 8 bases lying between them. CDR3 protein: CASSIGTNQETQYF. CDR3 DNA sequence: TGTGCCAGTAGTATTGGAACGAACCAAGAGACCCAGTACTTC.

V usage is TRBV10-2 and J usage is TRBJ1-4; D possibly corresponds to TRBD1 (6 bases). The germline V and J ends were trimmed by 3 bases and 4 bases, with 18 bases remaining between them. The germline CDR1 and CDR2 sequences are WSHSY and SAAADI. This CDR3 contains 17 residues. CDR3 residues: CASSDPLTGDLNEKLFF. The DNA for the CDR3 is TGCGCCAGCAGTGATCCCTTGACAGGCGACCTTAATGAAAAACTGTTTTTT.

This chain joins TRBV7-2 and TRBJ1-5; D ambiguous. The CDR3 spans 14 residues. The V end was cut by 2 bases, the J end by 6 bases, with 11 bases between. Germline V lookup: CDR1 SGHTA, CDR2 FQGNSA. CDR3 sequence: CASSLQAPSQPQHF. The CDR3 DNA reads TGTGCCAGCAGCTTACAGGCCCCAAGTCAGCCCCAGCATTTT.

Only one count was recorded for this clone. The chain recombines TRBV19 with TRBJ1-1, with D possibly matching TRBD1 (6 bases). Germline assignment: CDR1 LNHDA and CDR2 SQIVND (reference sequence). Trimming removed 2 bases at V and 1 base at J, with 11 bases between. CDR3 length equals 15 residues. Here the CDR3 reads CASSILGGANTEAFF. The DNA of the CDR3 is TGTGCCAGTAGTATATTAGGGGGGGCGAACACTGAAGCTTTCTTT.

The chain combines TRBV9 with TRBJ1-1; D gene uncertain. This CDR3 has 15 residues. The germline gives CDR1 SGDLS, CDR2 YYNGEE. V was trimmed by 3 bases and J by 5 bases, leaving 17 bases between them. The CDR3 DNA reads TGTGCCAGCAGCGAGTTTCCGGGGTCGAGGACTGAAGCTTTCTTT. As protein: CASSEFPGSRTEAFF.

The chain joins TRBV6-6 to TRBJ1-6; D is unclear. Germline CDR1 MNHNY, CDR2 SVGAGI (reference sequence). The CDR3 runs 12 residues. Trimming took 3 bases from V and 8 from J, leaving 5 bases between them. CDR3 sequence (DNA): TGTGCCAGCAGTTATGGTGATTCACCCCTCCACTTT. Translated: CASSYGDSPLHF.

The V call is TRBV18, the J call TRBJ1-5, with TRBD1 as a possible D gene (6 bases). CDR3 size: 15 residues. Germline V gene sequence: CDR1 KGHSH, CDR2 LQKENI. Deletions cut 3 bases from V and 3 bases from J, with 12 bases between. CDR3: CASSPPGQDNQPQHF. The CDR3 DNA sequence: TGTGCCAGCTCACCCCCGGGACAAGACAATCAGCCCCAGCATTTT.

This clone occurred once. The J gene is TRBJ2-1, the V gene TRBV25-1; D uncertain. Germline V gene lookup returns CDR1 MGHDK and CDR2 SYGVNS. The CDR3 is 15 amino acids. V was cut by 2 bases and J by 0 bases, with 8 bases left in between. The CDR3 region is CASSEIPGSYNEQFF. The CDR3 bases are TGTGCCAGCAGTGAAATCCCGGGCTCCTACAATGAGCAGTTCTTC.

CDR3: CASSVAFPSGRSSDTQYF. CDR3 nucleotides: TGTGCCAGCAGCGTAGCTTTCCCTAGCGGGAGATCATCAGATACGCAGTATTTT. The chain links TRBV9 to TRBJ2-3; 10 positions agree with TRBD2. Germline-derived CDR1 and CDR2 are SGDLS and YYNGEE. The trim removed 0 bases at V and 4 bases at J, leaving 11 bases unmatched. The CDR3 totals 18 residues.

This sequence joins TRBV30 and TRBJ2-5; 8 bases fit TRBD1. This CDR3 region has 16 residues. The V and J ends lost 1 base and 3 bases, in that order; junction bases with no gene match: 10. Germline CDR1 GTSNPN, CDR2 SVGIG (reference sequence). The CDR3 here is CAWSEGTGKTEETQYF. In DNA, the CDR3 is TGTGCCTGGAGTGAGGGGACAGGAAAAACGGAAGAGACCCAGTACTTC.

The V call is TRBV25-1, the J call TRBJ2-7; D unclear. Germline CDR1 reads MGHDK; CDR2 reads SYGVNS. The CDR3 loop spans 11 amino acids. V lost 4 bases to trimming and J lost 4 bases, with 5 bases between them. CDR3 nucleotide sequence: TGTGCCAGCAGTGCACGGTACGAGCAGTACTTC. The encoded protein is CASSARYEQYF.

The chain is built from TRBV4-1 and TRBJ2-7, with 9 bases aligning to TRBD2. The ends lost 2 bases at V and 0 bases at J; junction bases unmatched: 2. This CDR3 spans 15 amino acids. Germline V lookup: CDR1 MGHRA, CDR2 YSYEKL. CDR3 amino acids: CASSQQTSGSYEQYF. The CDR3 region has the DNA TGCGCCAGCAGCCAACAGACTAGCGGCTCCTACGAGCAGTACTTC.

The rearrangement uses TRBV18 and TRBJ2-2; possible D gene TRBD1, 6 bases. The CDR3 covers 14 residues. V was cut by 3 bases and J by 10 bases, with 15 bases left in between. Germline loops: CDR1 KGHSH, CDR2 LQKENI. For the CDR3, the DNA is TGTGCCAGCTCACCCAACAGGGCTAACAAGGAGCTGTTTTTT. Its translation: CASSPNRANKELFF.